This passage covers 32 T cell receptor beta chains from one sample sequenced in a study of post-analysis software for immune sequencing data. General observations from the study: The study found TRBV5-6, TRBV5-1 and TRBV20-1 among about five TRBV segments more frequent in patients than controls.

TCR beta libraries were prepared from cDNA with unique molecular identifiers. Via MiXCR, TCRdb re-called the PCR reads, giving one row per CDR3 protein. The sample consists of around 400,000 distinct CDR3 sequences, less than 35% of them appearing once. For these receptors, no antigen is known. Sequences were obtained from blood. The receptors were gathered from a girl aged 5-17 years with multiple sclerosis.

The chain is built from TRBV20-1 and TRBJ2-7; 9 nucleotides align to TRBD2. Germline CDR1 is DFQATT and CDR2 is SNEGSKA (reference sequence). CDR3 length: 15 residues. Trimming at V came to 1 base and at J to 4 bases, leaving 8 bases not matched to a gene. CDR3 in amino acids: CSARVSRGGQYEQYF. Written as DNA, the CDR3 is TGCAGTGCTAGAGTATCGCGGGGGGGCCAGTACGAGCAGTACTTC.

This clonotype was observed a handful of times. This chain joins TRBV20-1 and TRBJ2-1; 10 nucleotides agree with TRBD1. CDR3 length: 13 amino acids. The ends lost 7 bases at V and 7 bases at J; junction bases unmatched: 7. Germline loops: CDR1 DFQATT, CDR2 SNEGSKA (reference sequence). As DNA, the CDR3 is TGCAGTGGGGGACAGGGGCTCTATAATGAGCAGTTCTTC. Amino acids: CSGGQGLYNEQFF.

The V call is TRBV6-6, the J call TRBJ2-1, with 9 bases fitting TRBD2. Germline V gives CDR1 MNHNY, CDR2 SVGAGI (reference sequence). The V segment lost 2 bases and the J segment 4 bases; nucleotides outside the gene matches: 6. This CDR3 is built from 16 residues. DNA for the CDR3: TGTGCCAGCAGTTACCCCAGCGGGGGGTCATACAATGAGCAGTTCTTC. Translating gives CASSYPSGGSYNEQFF.

V and J are TRBV7-6 and TRBJ1-1; a weak D match, TRBD1 (5 bases). Germline CDR1 SGHVS, CDR2 FNYEAQ. V was trimmed by 5 bases and J by 11 bases, leaving 18 bases between them. The CDR3 spans 13 residues. The CDR3 DNA reads TGTGCCAGCAGCGAGACTGGGGGATCGGGGGCTTTCTTT. It is translated as CASSETGGSGAFF.

The genes are TRBV7-9 and TRBJ2-1; 11 bases align to TRBD2. There are 16 residues in the CDR3. Germline V gives CDR1 SEHNR, CDR2 FQNEAQ (reference sequence). Germline trimming cut 3 bases from V and 8 bases from J; bases unmatched to any gene: 9. The CDR3 DNA follows: TGTGCCAGCAGCTTCTCTAGCGGGGGGCCAATTTATGAGCAGTTCTTC. Protein: CASSFSSGGPIYEQFF.

This clonotype was picked up a small number of times. V and J are TRBV4-1 and TRBJ1-2; tentatively, D is TRBD1 (5 bases). The ends were cut back, 1 base at V and 3 bases at J, with 12 bases in the middle. The CDR3 is 15 residues long. The germline V gene has CDR1 MGHRA and CDR2 YSYEKL. This CDR3 is CASSQGEGFHYGYTF. As DNA, the CDR3 is TGCGCCAGCAGCCAAGGGGAGGGGTTTCACTATGGCTACACCTTC.

V usage is TRBV20-1 and J usage is TRBJ2-2; no definite D call. V was clipped by 1 base and J by 0 bases, with 9 bases between them. The CDR3 is 15 residues long. Per the germline V gene, CDR1 is DFQATT and CDR2 is SNEGSKA (reference sequence). The CDR3 DNA sequence: TGCAGTGCTAGAGCGGAGATCTCGAACACCGGGGAGCTGTTTTTT. Translating gives CSARAEISNTGELFF.

This CDR3 reads CSARHRGLAGRQQYF. The CDR3 bases are TGCAGTGCTAGACACCGCGGACTAGCGGGGCGGCAGCAGTACTTC. This rearrangement joins TRBV20-1 to TRBJ2-4; 12 bases line up with TRBD2. The V segment lost 2 bases and the J segment 13 bases; nucleotides outside the gene matches: 12. The CDR3 consists of 15 residues. From germline, CDR1 is DFQATT and CDR2 SNEGSKA (reference sequence).

V usage is TRBV12-3 or TRBV12-4 and J usage is TRBJ1-2; D is ambiguous. V was shortened by 6 bases and J by 5 bases, with 13 bases between the two germline ends. The CDR3 consists of 13 residues. CDR3 sequence: CASRFSGVYGYTF. The CDR3 bases are TGTGCCAGCAGGTTTTCCGGGGTATATGGCTACACCTTC.

The genes are TRBV4-2 and TRBJ2-5; 9 bases are a match to TRBD1. The J call is uncertain, as TRBJ2-7 better fits the DNA end. Germline CDR1 LGHNA, CDR2 YNFKEQ. CDR3 length: 17 amino acids. In DNA, the CDR3 is TGTGCCAGCAGCCAAGATGCGCGGACAGGGGCCAACTACGAGCAGTACTTC. It is translated as CASSQDARTGANYEQYF.

This chain links TRBV12-3 or TRBV12-4 with TRBJ2-1; D possibly matches TRBD1 or TRBD2 (5 bases each). V lost 0 bases and J 9 bases, leaving 21 bases between the germline ends. The CDR3 has 17 residues. In nucleotides, the CDR3 is TGTGCCAGCAGTTTAGCGGATTCGCCTACGTGGGGACGTGAGCAGTTCTTC. Residues: CASSLADSPTWGREQFF.

The chain links TRBV6-2 or TRBV6-3 to TRBJ1-4; D is possibly TRBD1 (5 bases). Germline CDR1 is MNHEY and CDR2 is SVGEGT. The CDR3 is 14 amino acids. V lost 4 bases to trimming and J lost 8 bases, with 14 bases between them. CDR3 sequence reads: CASSSHGGDEKLFF. In DNA, the CDR3 is TGTGCCAGCAGTTCCCATGGAGGGGACGAAAAACTGTTTTTT.

This clonotype has a handful of counts. This chain connects TRBV18 to TRBJ2-6; D is ambiguous. The V end lost 2 bases, the J end lost 0 bases, and 5 bases lay between the germline ends. CDR3 length: 15 amino acids. Germline CDR1 reads KGHSH; CDR2 reads LQKENI. This CDR3 reads CASSPSSSGANVLTF. CDR3 in DNA: TGTGCCAGCTCACCAAGCTCCTCTGGGGCCAACGTCCTGACTTTC.

The chain uses TRBV29-1 and TRBJ2-1; D not certain. This CDR3 is built from 13 residues. Trimming removed 3 bases from V and 0 bases from J, with 6 bases in between. Germline V CDR1 and CDR2: SQVTM, ANQGSEA. CDR3 in amino acids: CSVEIDSYNEQFF. CDR3 DNA sequence: TGCAGCGTTGAGATTGACTCCTACAATGAGCAGTTCTTC.

The chain couples TRBV5-4 to TRBJ2-7, with 8 bases aligning to TRBD2. Unmatched junction bases numbered 9, after V lost 0 bases and J lost 1 base. CDR3 length: 17 residues. Germline lookup yields CDR1 SGHNT and CDR2 YYREEE (reference sequence). The CDR3 here is CASSLGSSGGYSYEQYF. In nucleotides, the CDR3 is TGTGCCAGCAGCTTGGGGTCCAGCGGGGGCTATTCCTACGAGCAGTACTTC.

Only a few counts were recorded for this clonotype. The gene calls are TRBV5-1 and TRBJ2-7; TRBD2 aligns across 9 bases. The J call may be faulty, since TRBJ2-5 better matches the DNA end. The CDR3 length is 15 residues. Germline CDR1 is SGHRS and CDR2 is YFSETQ. CDR3 in DNA: TGCGCCAGCAGCTTAGCGGGACTAGCCAAAGAGACCCAGTACTTC. Translating it yields CASSLAGLAKETQYF.

This clonotype showed up just a few times. The chain links TRBV20-1 to TRBJ1-3; D is ambiguous. Germline V gene data show CDR1 as DFQATT and CDR2 as SNEGSKA (reference sequence). Trimming took off 5 bases at V and 0 bases at J, with 26 bases between the two ends. The CDR3 covers 19 residues. The DNA for the CDR3 is TGCAGTGCTGCCTGCCCACGGATGGTGTGGCGACTCTCTGGAAACACCATATATTTT. Encoded protein: CSAACPRMVWRLSGNTIYF.

The sample holds a few counts of this clonotype. The rearrangement joins TRBV12-3 or TRBV12-4 to TRBJ2-1, with D perhaps being TRBD1 or TRBD2 (5 bases each). The CDR3 covers 14 residues. V was cut by 8 bases and J by 1 base, with 12 bases left in between. Here the CDR3 DNA reads TGTGCCAGCCAGGGTGGCGGGTCCTACAATGAGCAGTTCTTC. As protein: CASQGGGSYNEQFF.

This chain uses TRBV10-3 with TRBJ1-2; perhaps TRBD1 as D (6 bases). Germline V gene lookup returns CDR1 ENHRY and CDR2 SYGVKD. V shed 10 bases and J shed 5 bases, with 17 bases lying between them. The CDR3 consists of 13 residues. CDR3 sequence: CATAPRGEYGYTF. In nucleotides, the CDR3 is TGTGCCACGGCCCCGAGGGGGGAGTATGGCTACACCTTC.

This clonotype appeared a few times. V gene TRBV7-2 combines with J gene TRBJ1-2; no clear D. This CDR3 region has 15 residues. V was shortened by 0 bases and J by 1 base, with 9 bases between the two germline ends. In germline, CDR1 is SGHTA, CDR2 FQGNSA. The DNA of the CDR3 is TGTGCCAGCAGCTTAGCGCGGTTAGATAACTATGGCTACACCTTC. This encodes CASSLARLDNYGYTF. Using reference TRBV7-2 and TRBJ1-2 for the parts outside the CDR3, the full variable domain is GAGVSQSPSNKVTEKGKDVELRCDPISGHTALYWYRQSLGQGLEFLIYFQGNSAPDKSGLPSDRFSAERTGGSVSTLTIQRTQQEDSAVYLCASSLARLDNYGYTFGSGTRLTVV.

At least ten counts were recorded for this clonotype. The chain carries TRBV10-3 and TRBJ2-1; 9 positions match TRBD2. CDR1 is ENHRY, CDR2 SYGVKD, per germline. The trim removed 3 bases at V and 4 bases at J, leaving 13 bases unmatched. This CDR3 region has 18 residues. The CDR3 DNA reads as TGTGCCATCAGTGATACCGGAGATAGCGGGGGATTGTACAATGAGCAGTTCTTC. Encoded protein: CAISDTGDSGGLYNEQFF.

The chain joins TRBV25-1 to TRBJ1-2; the match to TRBD1 covers 11 bases. Germline CDR1 reads MGHDK; CDR2 reads SYGVNS. Trimming at V came to 6 bases and at J to 6 bases, leaving 3 bases not matched to a gene. The CDR3 is made up of 13 amino acids. CDR3 in amino acids: CASRGTGGNGYTF. Written as DNA, the CDR3 is TGTGCCAGCAGGGGGACAGGGGGTAATGGCTACACCTTC.

This clonotype turned up a few times. The chain couples TRBV6-1 to TRBJ1-1; D is unresolved. V lost 9 bases and J lost 7, with 12 bases in between. The germline gives CDR1 MNHNS, CDR2 SASEGT. The CDR3 spans 11 residues. In DNA form, the CDR3 reads TGTGCCAGTTATGGGCAGGTTGAAGCTTTCTTT. Its protein is CASYGQVEAFF.

The rearrangement uses TRBV5-1 and TRBJ2-3, with unresolved D. Germline V gene sequence: CDR1 SGHRS, CDR2 YFSETQ. Between the trimmed V and J ends, which lost 0 bases and 0 bases, there was a span of 8 bases. The CDR3 sequence is 15 residues long. CDR3: CASSLESPSTDTQYF. In DNA form, the CDR3 reads TGCGCCAGCAGCTTGGAAAGTCCTAGCACAGATACGCAGTATTTT. The entire variable domain, with the rest obtained from reference TRBV5-1 and TRBJ2-3, is as follows: KAGVTQTPRYLIKTRGQQVTLSCSPISGHRSVSWYQQTPGQGLQFLFEYFSETQRNKGNFPGRFSGRQFSNSRSEMNVSTLELGDSALYLCASSLESPSTDTQYFGPGTRLTVL.

V usage is TRBV7-9 and J usage is TRBJ1-5; D call uncertain. Germline CDR1 and CDR2: SEHNR and FQNEAQ (reference sequence). The CDR3 consists of 13 residues. The ends were cut back, 3 bases at V and 9 bases at J, with 12 bases in the middle. The CDR3 sequence is CASSFGDLGPQHF. The CDR3 bases are TGTGCCAGCAGCTTCGGCGATTTGGGGCCCCAGCATTTT.

The CDR3 bases are TGTGCCAGCAGCCCCCCGGGACTAGCGGGGATCGGGGATACGCAGTATTTT. This codes for CASSPPGLAGIGDTQYF. The chain recombines TRBV11-1 with TRBJ2-3; TRBD2 matches at 13 bases. Germline CDR1 and CDR2: SGHAT and FQDESV (reference sequence). The junction had 11 bases not matched to a gene; V was cut back by 5 bases and J by 6 bases. There are 17 residues in the CDR3.

The chain recombines TRBV20-1 with TRBJ2-7; D assignment may be TRBD1 or TRBD2 (5 bases each). Germline V CDR1 and CDR2: DFQATT, SNEGSKA (reference sequence). The V gene lost 4 bases and the J gene lost 0 bases, with 19 bases spanning the gap. The CDR3 has 16 amino acids. CDR3 sequence (DNA): TGCAGTGCTAATAAAAGAAAGACCGGGACCTCCTACGAGCAGTACTTC. Translated: CSANKRKTGTSYEQYF.

This chain joins TRBV6-2 or TRBV6-3 and TRBJ1-1; a weak D match, TRBD1 (6 bases). Germline V gene sequence: CDR1 MNHEY, CDR2 SVGEGT. The CDR3 extends over 14 amino acids. V lost 8 bases, J lost 0 bases, and 13 bases lay in between. The DNA for the CDR3 is TGTGCCAGCGTCTCATACAGGGTGAACACTGAAGCTTTCTTT. It codes for CASVSYRVNTEAFF.

The chain couples TRBV10-3 to TRBJ2-1, with D possibly matching TRBD1 (5 bases). V lost 11 bases and J lost 10, with 18 bases in between. CDR3 length: 12 amino acids. Germline CDR1 and CDR2: ENHRY and SYGVKD. CDR3 protein: CASGEQVFEQFF. The CDR3 DNA reads as TGTGCCTCTGGGGAACAGGTTTTCGAGCAGTTCTTC.

The table lists this clonotype with a few counts. The rearrangement uses TRBV7-2 and TRBJ2-1; 8 nucleotides align to TRBD2. The CDR3 is made up of 15 amino acids. Germline CDR1 and CDR2: SGHTA and FQGNSA. J was trimmed by 7 bases and V by 1 base; bases with no gene match: 6. The CDR3 region is CASSLVAGGENEQFF. The CDR3 DNA reads TGTGCCAGCAGCTTAGTCGCGGGGGGCGAGAATGAGCAGTTCTTC.

This clonotype has ten or more counts. The V call is TRBV12-3 or TRBV12-4, the J call TRBJ2-3; D perhaps matches TRBD1 (6 bases). This CDR3 contains 12 residues. V shed 6 bases and J shed 9 bases, with 13 bases lying between them. CDR3 protein: CASRHREGTQYF. The CDR3, as DNA: TGTGCCAGCAGGCACAGGGAAGGCACGCAGTATTTT.

This clonotype was observed a handful of times. This chain connects TRBV7-6 to TRBJ2-1; D is undetermined. The germline V gene has CDR1 SGHVS and CDR2 FNYEAQ. The CDR3 loop spans 15 amino acids. The V end lost 5 bases, the J end lost 0 bases, and 11 bases lay between the germline ends. In DNA, the CDR3 is TGTGCCAGCAGCCCCAAACAGTCCTCCTACAATGAGCAGTTCTTC. Protein: CASSPKQSSYNEQFF.